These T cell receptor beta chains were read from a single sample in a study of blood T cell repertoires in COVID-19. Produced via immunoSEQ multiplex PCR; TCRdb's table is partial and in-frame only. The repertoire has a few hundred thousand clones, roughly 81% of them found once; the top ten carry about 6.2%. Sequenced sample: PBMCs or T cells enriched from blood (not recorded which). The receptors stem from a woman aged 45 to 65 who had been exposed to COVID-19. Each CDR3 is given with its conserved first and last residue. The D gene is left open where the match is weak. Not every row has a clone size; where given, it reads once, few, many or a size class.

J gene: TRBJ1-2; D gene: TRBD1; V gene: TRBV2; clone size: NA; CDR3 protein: CASSDQNRGYGYTF; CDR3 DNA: TGTGCCAGCAGTGATCAAAACAGGGGTTATGGCTACACCTTC
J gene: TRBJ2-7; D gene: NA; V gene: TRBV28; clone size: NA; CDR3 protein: CATTSTRYEQYF; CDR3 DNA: TGTGCCACCACTTCGACACGCTACGAGCAGTACTTC
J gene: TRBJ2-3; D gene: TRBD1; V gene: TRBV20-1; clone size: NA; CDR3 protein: CSASPDRANTDTQYF; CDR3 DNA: TGCAGTGCTAGTCCCGACAGGGCGAACACAGATACGCAGTATTTT
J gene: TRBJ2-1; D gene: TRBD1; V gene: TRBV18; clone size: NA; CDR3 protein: CASSPRGQHNEQFF; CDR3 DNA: TGTGCCAGCTCGCCAAGGGGACAGCACAATGAGCAGTTCTTC
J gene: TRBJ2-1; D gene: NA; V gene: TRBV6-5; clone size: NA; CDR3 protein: CASTPNYNYNEQFF; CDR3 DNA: TGTGCCAGCACCCCTAATTATAATTACAATGAGCAGTTCTTC
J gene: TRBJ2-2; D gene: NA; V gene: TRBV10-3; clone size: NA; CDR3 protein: CAISESGRTGELFF; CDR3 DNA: TGTGCCATCAGTGAGTCGGGCCGCACCGGGGAGCTGTTTTTT
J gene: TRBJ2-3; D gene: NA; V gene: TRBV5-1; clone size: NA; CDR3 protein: CASAKESSTDTQYF; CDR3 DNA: TGCGCCAGCGCGAAGGAGTCTAGCACAGATACGCAGTATTTT
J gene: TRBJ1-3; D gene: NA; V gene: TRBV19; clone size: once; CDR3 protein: CASSKQASGNTIYF; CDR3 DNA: TGTGCCAGTAGCAAACAGGCCTCTGGAAACACCATATATTTT
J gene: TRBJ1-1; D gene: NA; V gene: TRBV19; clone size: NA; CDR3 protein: CASSRTTGMNTEAFF; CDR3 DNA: TGTGCCAGTAGTAGGACCACAGGAATGAACACTGAAGCTTTCTTT
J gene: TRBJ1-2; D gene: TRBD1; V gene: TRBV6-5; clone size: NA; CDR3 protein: CASSYSEGAGYGYTF; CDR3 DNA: TGTGCCAGCAGTTACTCGGAGGGGGCGGGGTATGGCTACACCTTC
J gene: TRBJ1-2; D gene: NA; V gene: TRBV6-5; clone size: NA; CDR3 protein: CASAVTGQGGYTF; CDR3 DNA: TGTGCCAGCGCCGTAACGGGACAAGGGGGCTACACCTTC
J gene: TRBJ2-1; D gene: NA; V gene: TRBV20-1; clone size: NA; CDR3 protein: CSASETEYNEQFF; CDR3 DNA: TGCAGTGCTAGTGAGACGGAGTACAATGAGCAGTTCTTC
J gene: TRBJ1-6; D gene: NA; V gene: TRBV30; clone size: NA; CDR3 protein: CAWIPRGWDSPLHF; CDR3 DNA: TGTGCCTGGATCCCCAGGGGATGGGATTCACCCCTCCACTTT
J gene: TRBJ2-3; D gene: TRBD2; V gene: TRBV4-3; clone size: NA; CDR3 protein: CASSPGTTPRDTQYF; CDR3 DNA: TGCGCCAGCAGCCCCGGGACTACCCCCAGAGATACGCAGTATTTT
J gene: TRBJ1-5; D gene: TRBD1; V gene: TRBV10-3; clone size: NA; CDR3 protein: CAISESSGGQGARGNQPQHF; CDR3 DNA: TGTGCCATCAGTGAGTCTTCCGGAGGACAGGGGGCGCGGGGCAATCAGCCCCAGCATTTT
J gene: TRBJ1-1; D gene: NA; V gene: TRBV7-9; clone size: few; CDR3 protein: CASSLPLAGNTEAFF; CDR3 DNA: TGTGCCAGCAGCTTACCCCTGGCAGGGAACACTGAAGCTTTCTTT
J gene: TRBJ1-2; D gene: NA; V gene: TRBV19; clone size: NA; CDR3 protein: CASSTGQPYGYTF; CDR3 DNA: TGTGCCAGTAGTACCGGACAGCCTTATGGCTACACCTTC
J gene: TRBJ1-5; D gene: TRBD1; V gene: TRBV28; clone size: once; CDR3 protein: CASSPHDRANQPQHF; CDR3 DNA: TGTGCCAGCAGTCCCCATGACAGGGCAAATCAGCCCCAGCATTTT
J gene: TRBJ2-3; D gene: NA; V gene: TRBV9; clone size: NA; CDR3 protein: CASSVSLSDTDTQYF; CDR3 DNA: TGTGCCAGCAGCGTGTCCCTTAGTGACACAGATACGCAGTATTTT
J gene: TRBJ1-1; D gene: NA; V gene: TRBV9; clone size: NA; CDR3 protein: CASTSAPGDTEAFF; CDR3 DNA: TGTGCCAGCACCTCAGCCCCAGGGGACACTGAAGCTTTCTTT
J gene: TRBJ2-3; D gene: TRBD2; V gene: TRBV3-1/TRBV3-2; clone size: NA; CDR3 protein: CASSQGRTSGGDTQYF; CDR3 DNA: TGTGCCAGCAGCCAGGGTAGGACTAGCGGGGGGGATACGCAGTATTTT
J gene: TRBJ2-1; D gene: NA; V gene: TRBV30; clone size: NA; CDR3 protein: CAWSPGLLSSYNEQFF; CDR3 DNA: TGTGCCTGGAGTCCGGGACTCCTAAGCTCCTACAATGAGCAGTTCTTC
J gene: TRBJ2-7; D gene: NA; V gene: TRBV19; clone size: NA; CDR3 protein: CASSMGGQRGKSYEQYF; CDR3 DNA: TGTGCCAGTAGTATGGGGGGCCAGCGGGGCAAGTCCTACGAGCAGTACTTC
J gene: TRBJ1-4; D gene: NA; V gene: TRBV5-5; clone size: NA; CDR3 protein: CASSPRGALYEKLFF; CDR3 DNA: TGTGCCAGCAGCCCTCGTGGGGCGCTTTATGAAAAACTGTTTTTT
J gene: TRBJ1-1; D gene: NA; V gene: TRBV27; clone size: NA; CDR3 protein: CASSSLVGTFNTEAFF; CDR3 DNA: TGTGCCAGCAGCTCCTTGGTGGGCACTTTCAACACTGAAGCTTTCTTT
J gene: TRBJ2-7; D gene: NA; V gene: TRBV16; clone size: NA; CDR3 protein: CASSNPQGGEQYF; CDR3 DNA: TGTGCCAGCAGCAATCCGCAGGGCGGCGAGCAGTACTTC
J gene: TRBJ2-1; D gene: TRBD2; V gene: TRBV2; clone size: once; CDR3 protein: CASWGGTYNEQFF; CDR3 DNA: TGTGCCAGCTGGGGGGGGACCTACAATGAGCAGTTCTTC
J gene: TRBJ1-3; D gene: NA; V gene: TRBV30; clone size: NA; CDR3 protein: CAWSEGRRNTIYF; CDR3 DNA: TGTGCCTGGAGTGAGGGGCGAAGAAACACCATATATTTT
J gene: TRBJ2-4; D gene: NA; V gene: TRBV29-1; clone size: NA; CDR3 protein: CSGGAGGNIQYF; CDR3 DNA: TGCAGCGGTGGGGCAGGCGGAAACATTCAGTACTTC
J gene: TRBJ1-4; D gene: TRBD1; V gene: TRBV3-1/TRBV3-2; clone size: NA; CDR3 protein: CASSRTGSPKKLFF; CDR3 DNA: TGTGCCAGCAGTCGGACAGGTTCTCCCAAAAAACTGTTTTTT
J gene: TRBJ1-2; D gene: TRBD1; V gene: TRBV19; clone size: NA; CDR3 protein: CASSIDVGTGVYGYTF; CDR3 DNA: TGTGCCAGTAGTATAGATGTAGGGACAGGGGTCTATGGCTACACCTTC
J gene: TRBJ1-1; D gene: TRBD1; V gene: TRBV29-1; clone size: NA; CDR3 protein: CSGNRGHRTEAFF; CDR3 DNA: TGCAGCGGTAACAGGGGGCATCGCACTGAAGCTTTCTTT
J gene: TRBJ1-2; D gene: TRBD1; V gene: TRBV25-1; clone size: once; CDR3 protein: CASSPADREDYGYTF; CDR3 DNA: TGTGCCAGCAGTCCCGCGGACAGGGAAGACTATGGCTACACCTTC
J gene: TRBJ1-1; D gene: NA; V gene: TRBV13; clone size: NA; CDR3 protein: CASSFDYGGNTEAFF; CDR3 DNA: TGTGCCAGCAGCTTCGACTACGGGGGAAACACTGAAGCTTTCTTT
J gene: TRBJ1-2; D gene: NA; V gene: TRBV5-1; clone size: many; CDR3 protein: CASSLSREGYTF; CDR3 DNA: TGCGCCAGCAGCTTGTCCAGGGAAGGCTACACCTTC
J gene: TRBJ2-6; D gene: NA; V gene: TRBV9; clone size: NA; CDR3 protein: CASSAYRAPGANVLTF; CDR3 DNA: TGTGCCAGCAGCGCTTACAGGGCCCCTGGGGCCAACGTCCTGACTTTC
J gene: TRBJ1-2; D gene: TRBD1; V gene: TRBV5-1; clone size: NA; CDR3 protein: CASSLRQGSLYGYTF; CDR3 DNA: TGCGCCAGCAGCCTCCGACAGGGGAGTCTCTATGGCTACACCTTC
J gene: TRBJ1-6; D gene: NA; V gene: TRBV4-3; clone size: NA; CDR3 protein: CASSQEVVGLNNSPLHF; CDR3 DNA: TGCGCCAGCAGCCAAGAAGTGGTGGGCCTTAATAATTCACCCCTCCACTTT
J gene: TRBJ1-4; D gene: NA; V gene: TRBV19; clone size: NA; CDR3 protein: CASSIYDSRSRILFF; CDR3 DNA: TGTGCCAGTAGTATTTACGACTCTAGGAGCCGTATACTGTTTTTT
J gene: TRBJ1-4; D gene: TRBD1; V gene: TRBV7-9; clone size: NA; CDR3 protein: CASSPGQGNEKLFF; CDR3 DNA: TGTGCCAGCAGCCCGGGACAGGGAAATGAAAAACTGTTTTTT
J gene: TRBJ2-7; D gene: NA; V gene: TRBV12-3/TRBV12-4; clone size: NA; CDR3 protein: CASRRMEGGEQYF; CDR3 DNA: TGTGCCAGCAGACGAATGGAGGGAGGCGAGCAGTACTTC
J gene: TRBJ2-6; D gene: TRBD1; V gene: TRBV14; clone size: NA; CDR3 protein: CASSQAKGAPGANVLTF; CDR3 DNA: TGTGCCAGCAGCCAGGCGAAGGGGGCGCCGGGGGCCAACGTCCTGACTTTC
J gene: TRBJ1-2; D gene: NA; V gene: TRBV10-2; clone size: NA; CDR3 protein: CASSVLGDYTF; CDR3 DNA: TGCGCCAGCAGTGTTTTGGGAGACTACACCTTC
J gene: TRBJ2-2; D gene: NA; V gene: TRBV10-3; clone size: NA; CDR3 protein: CAIAPKTANTGELFF; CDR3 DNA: TGTGCCATCGCACCTAAGACAGCGAACACCGGGGAGCTGTTTTTT
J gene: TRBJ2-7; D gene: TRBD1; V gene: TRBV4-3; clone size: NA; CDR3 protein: CASSQDGNRGDEQYF; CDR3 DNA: TGCGCCAGCAGTCAAGACGGGAACAGGGGGGACGAGCAGTACTTC
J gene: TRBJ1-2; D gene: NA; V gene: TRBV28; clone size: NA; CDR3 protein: CASSWATNYGYTF; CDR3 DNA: TGTGCCAGCAGTTGGGCAACTAACTATGGCTACACCTTC
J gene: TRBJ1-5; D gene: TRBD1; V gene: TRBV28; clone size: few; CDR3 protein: CASSRGTGGNQPQHF; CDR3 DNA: TGTGCCAGCAGCCGAGGGACAGGGGGAAACCAGCCCCAGCATTTT
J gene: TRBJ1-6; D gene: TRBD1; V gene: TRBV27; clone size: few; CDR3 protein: CASSPIDRETLPSYNSPLHF; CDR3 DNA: TGTGCCAGCAGCCCTATCGACAGGGAAACCTTACCCTCCTATAATTCACCCCTCCACTTT
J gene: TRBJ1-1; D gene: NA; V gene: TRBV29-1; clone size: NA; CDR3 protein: CSIPKGGRRDTEAFF; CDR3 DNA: TGCAGCATCCCAAAAGGAGGCCGCCGGGACACTGAAGCTTTCTTT
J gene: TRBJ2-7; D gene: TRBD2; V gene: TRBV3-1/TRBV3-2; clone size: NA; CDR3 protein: CASSQGAGGVEQYF; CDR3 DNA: TGTGCCAGCAGCCAAGGAGCGGGGGGCGTCGAGCAGTACTTC
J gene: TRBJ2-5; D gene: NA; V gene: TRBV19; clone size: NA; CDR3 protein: CASSAGEGRSVTQYF; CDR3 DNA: TGTGCCAGTAGTGCAGGGGAGGGTAGGAGTGTGACCCAGTACTTC
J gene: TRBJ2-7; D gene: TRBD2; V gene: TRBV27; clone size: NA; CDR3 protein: CASRERGGIYEQYF; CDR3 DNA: TGTGCCAGCCGGGAGCGGGGGGGGATTTACGAGCAGTACTTC
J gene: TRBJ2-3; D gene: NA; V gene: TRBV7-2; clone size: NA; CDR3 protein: CASSLTSTHADTQYF; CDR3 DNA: TGTGCCAGCAGCTTAACTAGCACGCACGCAGATACGCAGTATTTT
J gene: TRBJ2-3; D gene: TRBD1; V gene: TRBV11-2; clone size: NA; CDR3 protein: CASSKGTGGTDTQYF; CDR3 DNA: TGTGCCAGCAGCAAGGGGACAGGGGGAACAGATACGCAGTATTTT